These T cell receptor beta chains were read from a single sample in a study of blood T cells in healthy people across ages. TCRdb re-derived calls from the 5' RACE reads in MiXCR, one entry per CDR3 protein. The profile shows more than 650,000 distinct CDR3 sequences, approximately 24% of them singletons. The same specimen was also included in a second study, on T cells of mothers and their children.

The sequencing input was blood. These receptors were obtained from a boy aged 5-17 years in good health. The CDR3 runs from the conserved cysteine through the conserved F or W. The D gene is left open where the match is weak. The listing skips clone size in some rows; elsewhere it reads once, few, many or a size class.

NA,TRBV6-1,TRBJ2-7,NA,CASSGIQYEQYF,TGTGCCAGCAGTGGGATCCAATACGAGCAGTACTTC
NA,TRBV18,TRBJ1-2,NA,CASSPTGTTANYGYTF,TGTGCCAGCTCACCAACCGGGACAACGGCTAACTATGGCTACACCTTC
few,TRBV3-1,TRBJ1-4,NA,CASSQGRTTNEKLFF,TGTGCCAGCAGCCAAGGGCGTACAACTAATGAAAAACTGTTTTTT
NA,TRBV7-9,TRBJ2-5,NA,CASTPAGPPPETQYF,TGTGCCAGCACCCCGGCGGGGCCCCCCCCAGAGACCCAGTACTTC
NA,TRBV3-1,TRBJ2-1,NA,CASSLSPGVGHNEQFF,TGTGCCAGCAGCCTCTCCCCAGGGGTAGGACACAATGAGCAGTTCTTC
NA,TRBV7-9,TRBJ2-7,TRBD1,CASSPPGQGHEQYF,TGTGCCAGCAGCCCTCCGGGACAGGGCCACGAGCAGTACTTC
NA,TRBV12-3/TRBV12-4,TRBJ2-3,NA,CASSLPSGGAGTDTQYF,TGTGCCAGCAGTCTACCATCTGGGGGGGCCGGCACAGATACGCAGTATTTT
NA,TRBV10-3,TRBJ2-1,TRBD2,CATGGPASVGYNEQFF,TGTGCCACGGGGGGGCCGGCCTCCGTGGGGTACAATGAGCAGTTCTTC
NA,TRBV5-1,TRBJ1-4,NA,CASSFGGFGEKLFF,TGCGCCAGCAGCTTCGGGGGATTCGGTGAAAAACTGTTTTTT
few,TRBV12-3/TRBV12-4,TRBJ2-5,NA,CASSLGSAVQYF,TGTGCCAGCAGTTTGGGGAGTGCGGTCCAGTACTTC
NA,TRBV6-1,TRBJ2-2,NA,CASSQAQGNGELFF,TGTGCCAGCAGTCAGGCACAGGGTAACGGGGAGCTGTTTTTT
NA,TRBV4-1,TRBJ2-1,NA,CASSQPGAEQFF,TGCGCCAGCAGCCAACCGGGGGCTGAGCAGTTCTTC
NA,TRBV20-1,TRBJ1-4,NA,CSAREGVGEKLFF,TGCAGTGCTAGGGAGGGTGTAGGCGAAAAACTGTTTTTT
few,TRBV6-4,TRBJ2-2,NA,CASSGRDTGELFF,TGTGCCAGCAGTGGCAGGGACACCGGGGAGCTGTTTTTT
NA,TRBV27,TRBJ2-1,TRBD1,CASSFSGTGIFSYNEQFF,TGTGCCAGCAGCTTTTCCGGGACAGGGATATTCTCCTACAATGAGCAGTTCTTC
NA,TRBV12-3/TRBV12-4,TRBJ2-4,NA,CASRRGGGIGKNIQYF,TGTGCCAGCCGAAGGGGGGGAGGTATCGGGAAAAACATTCAGTACTTC
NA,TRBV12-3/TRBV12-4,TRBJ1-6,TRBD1,CASSSGQGDYNSPLHF,TGTGCCAGCAGCTCCGGACAGGGGGACTATAATTCACCCCTCCACTTT
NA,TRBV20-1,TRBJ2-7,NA,CSAVGGSTYEQYF,TGCAGTGCCGTGGGCGGAAGTACCTACGAGCAGTACTTC
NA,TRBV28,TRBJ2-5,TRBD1,CASNRRQGLETQYF,TGTGCCAGCAACCGAAGACAGGGGCTCGAGACCCAGTACTTC
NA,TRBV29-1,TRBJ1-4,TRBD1,CSASRDRASNEKLFF,TGCAGCGCCTCAAGGGACAGGGCATCTAATGAAAAACTGTTTTTT
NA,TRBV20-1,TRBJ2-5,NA,CSARGATGVRQTQYF,TGCAGTGCTAGAGGTGCGACGGGGGTGAGACAGACCCAGTACTTC
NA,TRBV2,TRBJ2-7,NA,CASNRMLSSYEQYF,TGTGCCAGCAATCGGATGTTAAGCTCCTACGAGCAGTACTTC
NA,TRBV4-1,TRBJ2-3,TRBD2,CASSQDEGGRTDTQYF,TGCGCCAGCAGCCAAGATGAGGGAGGGAGGACAGATACGCAGTATTTT
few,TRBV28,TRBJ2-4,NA,CASSLSKLAKNIQYF,TGTGCCAGCAGTTTATCCAAGCTAGCCAAAAACATTCAGTACTTC
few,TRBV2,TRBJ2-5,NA,CASSEAGPLQETQYF,TGTGCCAGCAGTGAAGCTGGGCCGCTCCAAGAGACCCAGTACTTC
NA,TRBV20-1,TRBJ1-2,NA,CSPVGDYGYTF,TGCAGCCCGGTCGGGGACTATGGCTACACCTTC
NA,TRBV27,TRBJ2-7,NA,CASSLGQMNEQYF,TGTGCCAGCAGTTTAGGACAGATGAACGAGCAGTACTTC
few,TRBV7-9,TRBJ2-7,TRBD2,CASSWTSGGPSYEQYF,TGTGCCAGCAGCTGGACTAGCGGGGGCCCCTCCTACGAGCAGTACTTC
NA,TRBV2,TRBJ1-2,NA,CASSPQTNYGYTF,TGTGCCAGCAGCCCACAGACTAACTATGGCTACACCTTC
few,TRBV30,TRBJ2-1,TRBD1,CAWSVPVRGQGLFF,TGTGCCTGGAGTGTACCGGTCCGGGGACAGGGTTTGTTCTTC
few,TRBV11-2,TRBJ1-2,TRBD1,CASSPRDSYYGYTF,TGTGCCAGCAGCCCAAGGGACAGCTACTATGGCTACACCTTC
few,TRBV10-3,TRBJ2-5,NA,CAISEVGGMKAQYF,TGTGCCATCAGTGAAGTAGGGGGTATGAAGGCCCAGTACTTC
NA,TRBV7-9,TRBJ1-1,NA,CASSLARLGSPGGEAFF,TGTGCCAGCAGCTTAGCGCGGTTGGGCAGCCCGGGGGGTGAAGCTTTCTTT
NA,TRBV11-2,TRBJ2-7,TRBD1,CASSPGQGRWDEQYF,TGTGCCAGCAGCCCGGGACAGGGACGGTGGGACGAGCAGTACTTC
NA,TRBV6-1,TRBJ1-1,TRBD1,CASSPLGGRSNTEAFF,TGTGCCAGCAGTCCCCTAGGGGGCCGGTCTAACACTGAAGCTTTCTTT
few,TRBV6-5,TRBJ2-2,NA,CTSSSPGELFF,TGTACCAGCAGTTCCCCCGGGGAGCTGTTTTTT
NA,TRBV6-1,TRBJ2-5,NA,CASSDLGQETQYF,TGTGCCAGCAGTGACTTGGGCCAAGAGACCCAGTACTTC
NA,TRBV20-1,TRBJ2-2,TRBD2,CSAISTSGDLNTGELFF,TGCAGTGCTATCTCGACTAGCGGGGACTTGAACACCGGGGAGCTGTTTTTT
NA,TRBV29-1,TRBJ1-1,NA,CSVEGLGPNTEAFF,TGCAGCGTTGAAGGGTTGGGGCCCAACACTGAAGCTTTCTTT
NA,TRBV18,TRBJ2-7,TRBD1,CASSQTGTGGGEQYF,TGTGCCAGCTCACAGACCGGGACAGGAGGAGGCGAGCAGTACTTC
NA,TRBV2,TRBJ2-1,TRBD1,CASSGDRTPDEQFF,TGTGCCAGCAGCGGGGACAGGACCCCCGATGAGCAGTTCTTC
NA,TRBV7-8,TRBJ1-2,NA,CASSFGPAYGYTF,TGTGCCAGCAGCTTCGGGCCAGCCTATGGCTACACCTTC
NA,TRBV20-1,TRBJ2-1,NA,CSAFSNEQFF,TGCAGTGCTTTTTCCAATGAGCAGTTCTTC
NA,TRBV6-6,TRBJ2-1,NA,CASSPQGKQFF,TGTGCCAGCAGTCCACAGGGAAAGCAGTTCTTC
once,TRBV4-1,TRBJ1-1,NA,CASSPEVRVLMNTEAFF,TGCGCCAGCAGCCCCGAGGTCAGGGTCCTTATGAACACTGAAGCTTTCTTT
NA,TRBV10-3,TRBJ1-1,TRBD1,CAISDLPTGGRETEAFF,TGTGCCATCAGTGACCTGCCGACAGGGGGTCGTGAGACTGAAGCTTTCTTT
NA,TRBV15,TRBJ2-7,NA,CATSKIPADNDYEQYF,TGTGCCACCAGCAAAATCCCCGCAGATAACGACTACGAGCAGTACTTC
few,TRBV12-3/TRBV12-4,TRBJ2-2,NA,CASSSWGAVTGELFF,TGTGCCAGCAGTTCCTGGGGGGCGGTCACCGGGGAGCTGTTTTTT
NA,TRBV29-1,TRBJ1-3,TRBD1,CSASDRGSGNTIYF,TGCAGCGCGTCGGACAGGGGGTCTGGAAACACCATATATTTT
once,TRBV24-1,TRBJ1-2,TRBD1,CATSDGTGQRGYTF,TGTGCCACCAGTGATGGGACAGGGCAGCGAGGCTACACCTTC
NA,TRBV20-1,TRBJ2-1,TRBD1,CSARDLYGQDNEQFF,TGCAGTGCTAGAGACTTGTACGGACAGGACAATGAGCAGTTCTTC
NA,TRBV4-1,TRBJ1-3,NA,CASRHTRGDDRTIYF,TGCGCCAGCAGACATACGCGGGGAGATGACCGCACCATATATTTT
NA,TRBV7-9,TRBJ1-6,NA,CASSSMWGGENNSPLHF,TGTGCCAGCAGCTCGATGTGGGGTGGGGAAAATAATTCACCCCTCCACTTT